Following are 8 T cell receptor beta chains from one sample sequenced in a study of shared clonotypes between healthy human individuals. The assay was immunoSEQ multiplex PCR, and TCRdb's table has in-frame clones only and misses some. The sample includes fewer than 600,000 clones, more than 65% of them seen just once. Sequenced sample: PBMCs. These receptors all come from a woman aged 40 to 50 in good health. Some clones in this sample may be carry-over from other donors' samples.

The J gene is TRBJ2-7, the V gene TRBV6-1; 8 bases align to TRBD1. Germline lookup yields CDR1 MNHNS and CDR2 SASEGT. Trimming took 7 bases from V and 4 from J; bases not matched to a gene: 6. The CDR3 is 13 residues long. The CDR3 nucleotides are TGTGCCAGCACTGCCAGGGGGCTTTACGAGCAGTACTTC. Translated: CASTARGLYEQYF.

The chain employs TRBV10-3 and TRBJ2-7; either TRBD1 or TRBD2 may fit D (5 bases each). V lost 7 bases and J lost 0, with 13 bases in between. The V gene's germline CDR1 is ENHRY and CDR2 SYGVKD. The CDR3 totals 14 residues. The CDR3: CAIKSAGSSYEQYF. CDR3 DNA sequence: TGTGCCATCAAGTCCGCAGGGAGCTCCTACGAGCAGTACTTC.

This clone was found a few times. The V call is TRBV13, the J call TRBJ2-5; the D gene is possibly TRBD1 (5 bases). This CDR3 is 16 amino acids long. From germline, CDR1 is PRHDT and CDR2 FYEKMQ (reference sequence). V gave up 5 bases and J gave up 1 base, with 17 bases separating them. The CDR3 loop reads CASSMGIRGPQETQYF. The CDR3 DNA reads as TGTGCCAGCAGCATGGGGATTAGGGGCCCCCAAGAGACCCAGTACTTC.

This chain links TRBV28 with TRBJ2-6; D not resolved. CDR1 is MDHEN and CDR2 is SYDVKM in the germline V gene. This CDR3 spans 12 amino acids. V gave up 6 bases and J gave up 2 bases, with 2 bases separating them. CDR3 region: CASRTGANVLTF. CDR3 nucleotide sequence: TGTGCCAGCAGAACTGGGGCCAACGTCCTGACTTTC.

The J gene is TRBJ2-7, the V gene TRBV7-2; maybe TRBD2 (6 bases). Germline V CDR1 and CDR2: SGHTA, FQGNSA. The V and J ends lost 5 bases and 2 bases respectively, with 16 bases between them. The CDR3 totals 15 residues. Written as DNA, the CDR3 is TGTGCCAGCAGCGAGGGGACTGCGGGAACCTACGAGCAGTACTTC. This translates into CASSEGTAGTYEQYF.

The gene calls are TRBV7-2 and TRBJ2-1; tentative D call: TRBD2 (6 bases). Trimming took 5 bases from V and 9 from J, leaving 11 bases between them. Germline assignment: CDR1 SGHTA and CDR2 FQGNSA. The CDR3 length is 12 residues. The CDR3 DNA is TGTGCCAGCAGCGTCACTAGCAGTGAGCAGTTCTTC. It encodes CASSVTSSEQFF.

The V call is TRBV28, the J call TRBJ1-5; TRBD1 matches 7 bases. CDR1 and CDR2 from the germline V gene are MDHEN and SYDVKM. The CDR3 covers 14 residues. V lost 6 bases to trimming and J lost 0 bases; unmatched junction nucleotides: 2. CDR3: CASRQGGSNQPQHF. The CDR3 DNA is TGTGCCAGCAGGCAGGGGGGTAGCAATCAGCCCCAGCATTTT.

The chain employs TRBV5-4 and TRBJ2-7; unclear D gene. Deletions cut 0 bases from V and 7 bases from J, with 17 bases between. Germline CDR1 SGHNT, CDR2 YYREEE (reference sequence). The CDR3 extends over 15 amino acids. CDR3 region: CASSLGGRNMGEQYF. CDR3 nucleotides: TGTGCCAGCAGCTTGGGTGGAAGAAACATGGGAGAGCAGTACTTC. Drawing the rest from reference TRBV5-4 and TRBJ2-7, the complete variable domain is ETGVTQSPTHLIKTRGQQVTLRCSSQSGHNTVSWYQQALGQGPQFIFQYYREEENGRGNFPPRFSGLQFPNYSSELNVNALELDDSALYLCASSLGGRNMGEQYFGPGTRLTVT.